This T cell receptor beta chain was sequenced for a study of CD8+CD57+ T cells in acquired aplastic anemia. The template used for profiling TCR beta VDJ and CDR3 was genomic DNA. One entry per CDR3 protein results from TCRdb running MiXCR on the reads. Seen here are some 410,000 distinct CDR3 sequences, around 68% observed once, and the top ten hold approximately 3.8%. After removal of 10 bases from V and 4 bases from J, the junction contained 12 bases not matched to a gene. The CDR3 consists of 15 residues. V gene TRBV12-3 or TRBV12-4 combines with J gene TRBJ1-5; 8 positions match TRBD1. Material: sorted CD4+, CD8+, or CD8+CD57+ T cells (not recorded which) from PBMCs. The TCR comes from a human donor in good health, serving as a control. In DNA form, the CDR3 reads TGTGCCATGCGGAGGGGCAGGGGGCCTAATCAGCCCCAGCATTTT. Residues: CAMRRGRGPNQPQHF.